This T cell receptor beta chain was identified during a study of blood T cells in healthy people across ages. Study observations and caveats: Donor CMV infection status was unknown, possibly confounding age-related changes in expanded clonotypes.

Per-sample yields of isolated PBMCs were at least 6.5 million. Then a second PCR, running roughly 7 to 11 cycles, was carried out with a sample-barcoded 5' primer and a J-beta primer mix. Each cDNA molecule received a tag from a template-switch adaptor that had 12 random nucleotides. TCRdb redid the calling of the 5' RACE reads with MiXCR, one entry per CDR3 protein. This sample has under 800,000 distinct CDR3 sequences, with roughly 21% found just once. This clonotype occurred a few times. Antigen specificity is unknown. CDR3 size: 13 residues. V was cut by 11 bases and J by 2 bases, with 15 bases left in between. CDR1 is ENHRY and CDR2 is SYGVKD in the germline V gene.

The rearrangement uses TRBV10-3 and TRBJ2-5; D is tentatively TRBD1 or TRBD2 (5 bases each). The sequenced sample consisted of blood. The TCR was taken from a man between 65 and 85 years old in good health. The CDR3 nucleotides are TGTGCCTCGGCGGACGGGGCTCAAGAGACCCAGTACTTC. Translating it yields CASADGAQETQYF.